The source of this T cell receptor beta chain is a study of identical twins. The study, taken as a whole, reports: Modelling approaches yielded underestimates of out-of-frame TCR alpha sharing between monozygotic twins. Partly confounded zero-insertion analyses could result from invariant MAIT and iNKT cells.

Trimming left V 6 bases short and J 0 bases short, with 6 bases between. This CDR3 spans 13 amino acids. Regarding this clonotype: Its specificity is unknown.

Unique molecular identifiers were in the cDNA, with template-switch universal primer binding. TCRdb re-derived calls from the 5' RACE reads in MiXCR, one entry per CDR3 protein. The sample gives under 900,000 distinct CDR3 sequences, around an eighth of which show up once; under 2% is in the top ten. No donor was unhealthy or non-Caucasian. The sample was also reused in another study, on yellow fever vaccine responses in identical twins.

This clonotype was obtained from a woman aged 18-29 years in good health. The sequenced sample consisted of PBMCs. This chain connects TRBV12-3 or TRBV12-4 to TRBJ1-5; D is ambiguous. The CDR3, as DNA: TGTGCCAGCAGGCGGTCTAGCAATCAGCCCCAGCATTTT. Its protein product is CASRRSSNQPQHF.